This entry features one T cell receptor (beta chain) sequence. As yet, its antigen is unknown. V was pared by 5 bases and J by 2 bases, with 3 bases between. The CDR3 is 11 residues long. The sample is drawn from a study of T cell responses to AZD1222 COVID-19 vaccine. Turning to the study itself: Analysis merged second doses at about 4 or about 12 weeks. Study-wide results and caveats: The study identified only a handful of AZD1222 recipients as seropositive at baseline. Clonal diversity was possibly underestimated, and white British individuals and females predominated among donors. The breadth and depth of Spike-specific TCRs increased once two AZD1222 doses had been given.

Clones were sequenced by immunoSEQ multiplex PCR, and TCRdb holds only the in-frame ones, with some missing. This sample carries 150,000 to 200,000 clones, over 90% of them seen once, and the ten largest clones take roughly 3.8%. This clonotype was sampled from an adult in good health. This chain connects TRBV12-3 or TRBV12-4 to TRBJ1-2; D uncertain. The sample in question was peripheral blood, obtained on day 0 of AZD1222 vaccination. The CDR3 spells CASSRNYGYTF. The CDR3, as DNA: TGTGCCAGCAGTCGGAACTATGGCTACACCTTC.